The 8 T cell receptor beta chains below were found in one sample sequenced in a study of T cells after yellow fever vaccination. TCRdb processed the 5' RACE reads anew with MiXCR; each CDR3 protein has one entry. The sample has 610,000 or so distinct CDR3 sequences, over 9% seen once. The sequencing used PBMCs, collected on the day of the yellow fever booster vaccination. The source of these receptors is a man younger than 45 who received the YFV17D yellow fever vaccine.

The rearrangement links TRBV5-1 to TRBJ1-4; D is perhaps TRBD1 (6 bases). The CDR3 loop spans 14 amino acids. Trimming removed 4 bases at V and 10 bases at J, with 17 bases between. Germline-derived CDR1 and CDR2 are SGHRS and YFSETQ. The CDR3 coding sequence is TGCGCCAGCAGCACTGGGACAATGGGGGGAAAACTGTTTTTT. Its translation: CASSTGTMGGKLFF. Combining the CDR3 with reference TRBV5-1 and TRBJ1-4 gives the whole variable domain KAGVTQTPRYLIKTRGQQVTLSCSPISGHRSVSWYQQTPGQGLQFLFEYFSETQRNKGNFPGRFSGRQFSNSRSEMNVSTLELGDSALYLCASSTGTMGGKLFFGSGTQLSVL.

The sample holds many counts of this clonotype. This rearrangement joins TRBV5-1 to TRBJ2-2, with TRBD2 identical over 14 bases. The CDR3 is 19 amino acids. The V gene's germline CDR1 is SGHRS and CDR2 YFSETQ. The J segment lost 4 bases and the V segment lost 1 base, leaving 9 bases of the junction unmatched. CDR3 nucleotide sequence: TGCGCCAGCAGCTTGTGGGGACTAGCGGGGGACGCGGGCACCGGGGAGCTGTTTTTT. Residues: CASSLWGLAGDAGTGELFF.

This clonotype was seen more than once but under ten times. This chain joins TRBV4-3 and TRBJ2-5; 12 nucleotides agree with TRBD2. After removal of 1 base from V and 5 bases from J, the junction contained 5 bases not matched to a gene. This CDR3 comprises 16 residues. CDR1 LGHNA and CDR2 YSLEER come from the germline V gene. CDR3 DNA sequence: TGCGCCAGCAGCCAAGGGACTAGCGGGGCGCCCGAGACCCAGTACTTC. Amino acid sequence: CASSQGTSGAPETQYF.

The sample holds a few counts of this clonotype. The gene calls are TRBV5-4 and TRBJ1-1; a weak D match, TRBD1 (5 bases). Germline CDR1 and CDR2: SGHNT and YYREEE (reference sequence). V lost 4 bases and J 5 bases, leaving 12 bases between the germline ends. This CDR3 contains 13 residues. The CDR3 region is CASSRRDGTEAFF. CDR3 nucleotide sequence: TGTGCCAGCAGCCGCAGGGATGGTACTGAAGCTTTCTTT.

This clonotype was counted a few times. This sequence joins TRBV7-7 and TRBJ2-1, with D unresolved. The length of the CDR3 is 15 residues. Germline V lookup: CDR1 SSHAT, CDR2 FNYEAQ (reference sequence). The DNA for the CDR3 is TGTGCAGTCGAAAGGTGGCTAGGTGTGAACAATGAGCAGTTCTTC. This translates into CAVERWLGVNNEQFF. The full variable domain, with the rest looked up from reference TRBV7-7 and TRBJ2-1, is GAGVSQSPRYKVTKRGQDVTLRCDPISSHATLYWYQQALGQGPEFLTYFNYEAQPDKSGLPSDRFSAERPEGSISTLTIQRTEQRDSAMYRCAVERWLGVNNEQFFGPGTRLTVL.

This chain joins TRBV20-1 and TRBJ1-5; D gene uncertain. Germline V CDR1 and CDR2: DFQATT, SNEGSKA (reference sequence). Trimming shortened V by 5 bases and J by 4 bases, and 12 bases separated the two germline ends. The length of the CDR3 is 13 residues. The CDR3 DNA reads TGCAGTGCTTCCCGGTACCTGAATCAGCCCCAGCATTTT. Its translation is CSASRYLNQPQHF.

This clonotype was counted at least ten times. The chain has TRBV5-1 and TRBJ2-7; the D is unclear. Trimming shortened V by 5 bases and J by 7 bases, and 16 bases separated the two germline ends. CDR3 length equals 13 residues. In germline, CDR1 is SGHRS, CDR2 YFSETQ. In DNA, the CDR3 is TGCGCCAGCAGATCATCGGAAAAGGATGAGCAGTACTTC. This gives the protein CASRSSEKDEQYF.

The rearrangement uses TRBV29-1 and TRBJ2-6; weak D call: TRBD1 (6 bases). The CDR3 runs to 15 residues. Germline CDR1 SQVTM, CDR2 ANQGSEA. V lost 4 bases, J lost 0 bases, and 10 bases lay in between. This CDR3 is CSVVGAYSGANVLTF. As DNA, the CDR3 is TGCAGCGTTGTGGGGGCCTACTCTGGGGCCAACGTCCTGACTTTC.